This T cell receptor beta chain was obtained from a study of T cells in localized non-small cell lung cancer. Findings of the study overall: Across samples, adjacent lung featured a median roughly 56 of the top 100 tumor clones. Highest T cell clonality was seen in uninvolved adjacent lung, surpassing that measured in tumor.

The CDR3 loop spans 15 amino acids. From germline, CDR1 is SGHNT and CDR2 YENEEA. V gave up 5 bases and J gave up 3 bases, with 15 bases separating them. Concerning this clone itself: No antigen is known for it.

Clones were read by immunoSEQ multiplex PCR, and TCRdb kept only the in-frame ones, dropping some. The table has thousands of clones, under 30% seen once. Source: lung tumor tissue, taken before any cancer treatment. The chain links TRBV11-3 to TRBJ2-3; perhaps TRBD1 as D (6 bases). The clonotype originates from a female donor at least 60 years old with stage II squamous cell lung carcinoma. CDR3 nucleotide sequence: TGTGCCAGCAGCGTACAGGGAAGGGTAACAGATACGCAGTATTTT. It specifies CASSVQGRVTDTQYF.